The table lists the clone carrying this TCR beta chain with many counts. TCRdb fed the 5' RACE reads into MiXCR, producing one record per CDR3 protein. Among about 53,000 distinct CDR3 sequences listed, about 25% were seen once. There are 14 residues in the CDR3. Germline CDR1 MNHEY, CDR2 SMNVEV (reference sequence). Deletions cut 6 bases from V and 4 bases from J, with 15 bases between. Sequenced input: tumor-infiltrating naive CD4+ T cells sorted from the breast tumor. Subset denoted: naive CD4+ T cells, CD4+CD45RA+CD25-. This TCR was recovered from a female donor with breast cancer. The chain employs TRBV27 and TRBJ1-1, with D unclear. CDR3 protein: CASRRRGASTEAFF. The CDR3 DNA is TGTGCCAGCAGGAGGCGGGGAGCGAGCACTGAAGCTTTCTTT.